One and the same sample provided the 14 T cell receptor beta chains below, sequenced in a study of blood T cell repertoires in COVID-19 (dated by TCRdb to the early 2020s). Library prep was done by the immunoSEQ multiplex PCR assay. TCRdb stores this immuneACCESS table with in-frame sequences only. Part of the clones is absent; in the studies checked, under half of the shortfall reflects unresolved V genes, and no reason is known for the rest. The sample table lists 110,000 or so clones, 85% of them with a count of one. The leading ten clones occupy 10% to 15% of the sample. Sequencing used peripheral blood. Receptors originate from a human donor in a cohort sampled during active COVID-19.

The CDR3: CATSDIIRDRDEQFF. CDR3 sequence (DNA): TGTGCCACCAGTGATATCATTCGGGACAGGGACGAGCAGTTCTTC. This sequence joins TRBV24-1 and TRBJ2-1; 9 bases match TRBD1. With 3 bases clipped from V and 10 bases from J, the junction kept 9 bases outside the gene matches. This CDR3 contains 15 residues. Germline assignment: CDR1 KGHDR and CDR2 SFDVKD.

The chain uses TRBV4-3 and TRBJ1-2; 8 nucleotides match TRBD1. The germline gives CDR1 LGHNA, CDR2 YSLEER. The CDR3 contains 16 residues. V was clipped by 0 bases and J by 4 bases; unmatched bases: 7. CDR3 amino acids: CASSQDGGTGVYGYTF. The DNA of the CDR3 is TGCGCCAGCAGCCAAGATGGAGGGACAGGCGTCTATGGCTACACCTTC.

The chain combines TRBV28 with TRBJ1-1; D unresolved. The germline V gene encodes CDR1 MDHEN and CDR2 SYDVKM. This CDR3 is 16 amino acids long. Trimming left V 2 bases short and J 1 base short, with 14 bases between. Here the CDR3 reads CASSLSRSGRNTEAFF. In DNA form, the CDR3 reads TGTGCCAGCAGTTTAAGCCGTTCGGGGAGGAACACTGAAGCTTTCTTT. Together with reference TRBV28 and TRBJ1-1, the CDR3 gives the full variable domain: DVKVTQSSRYLVKRTGEKVFLECVQDMDHENMFWYRQDPGLGLRLIYFSYDVKMKEKGDIPEGYSVSREKKERFSLILESASTNQTSMYLCASSLSRSGRNTEAFFGQGTRLTVV.

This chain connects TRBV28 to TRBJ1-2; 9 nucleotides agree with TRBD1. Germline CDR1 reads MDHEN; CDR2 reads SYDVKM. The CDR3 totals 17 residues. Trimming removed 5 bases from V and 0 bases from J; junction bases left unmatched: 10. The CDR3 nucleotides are TGTGCCAGCAGTGGAGGGACAGGGATAGGGTCTAACTATGGCTACACCTTC. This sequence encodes CASSGGTGIGSNYGYTF.

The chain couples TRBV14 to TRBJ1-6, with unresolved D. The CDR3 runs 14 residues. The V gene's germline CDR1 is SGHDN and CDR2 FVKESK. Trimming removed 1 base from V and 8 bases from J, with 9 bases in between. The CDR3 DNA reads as TGTGCCAGCAGCCAAGTAGAACCGGATTCACCCCTCCACTTT. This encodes CASSQVEPDSPLHF.

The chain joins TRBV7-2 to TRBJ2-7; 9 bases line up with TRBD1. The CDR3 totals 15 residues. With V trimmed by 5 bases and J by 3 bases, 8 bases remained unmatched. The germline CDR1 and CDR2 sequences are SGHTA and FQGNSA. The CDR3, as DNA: TGTGCCAGCAGCACCTCCGGGACAGGGATCTACGAGCAGTACTTC. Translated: CASSTSGTGIYEQYF.

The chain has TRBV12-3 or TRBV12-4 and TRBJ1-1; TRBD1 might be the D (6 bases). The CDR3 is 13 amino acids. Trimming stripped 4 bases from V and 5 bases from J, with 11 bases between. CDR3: CASSWDQGTEAFF. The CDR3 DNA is TGTGCCAGCAGTTGGGACCAGGGGACTGAAGCTTTCTTT.

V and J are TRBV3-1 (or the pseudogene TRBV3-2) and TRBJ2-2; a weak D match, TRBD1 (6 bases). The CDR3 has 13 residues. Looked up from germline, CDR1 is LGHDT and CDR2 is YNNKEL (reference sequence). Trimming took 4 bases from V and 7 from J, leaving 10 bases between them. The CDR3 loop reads CASSPTGIGELFF. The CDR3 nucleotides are TGTGCCAGCAGCCCCACAGGGATCGGGGAGCTGTTTTTT.

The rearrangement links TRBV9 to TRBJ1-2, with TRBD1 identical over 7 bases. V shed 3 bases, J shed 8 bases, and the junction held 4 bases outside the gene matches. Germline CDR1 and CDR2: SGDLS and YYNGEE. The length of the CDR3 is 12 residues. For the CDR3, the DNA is TGTGCCAGCAGCGAGGGGGCGCAGGGCTACACCTTC. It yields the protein CASSEGAQGYTF.

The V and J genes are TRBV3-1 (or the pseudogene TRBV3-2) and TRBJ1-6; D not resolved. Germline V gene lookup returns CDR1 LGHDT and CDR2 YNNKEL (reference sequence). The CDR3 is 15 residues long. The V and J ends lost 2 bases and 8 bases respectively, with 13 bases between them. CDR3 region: CASSQLIQADSPLHF. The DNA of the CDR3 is TGTGCCAGCAGCCAATTGATCCAAGCGGATTCACCCCTCCACTTT.

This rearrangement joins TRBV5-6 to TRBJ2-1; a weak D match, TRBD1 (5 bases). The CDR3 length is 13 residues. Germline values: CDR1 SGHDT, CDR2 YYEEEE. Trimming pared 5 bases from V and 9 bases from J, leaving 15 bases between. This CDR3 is CASRFSGLVEQFF. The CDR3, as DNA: TGTGCCAGCAGATTCTCAGGGCTTGTTGAGCAGTTCTTC.

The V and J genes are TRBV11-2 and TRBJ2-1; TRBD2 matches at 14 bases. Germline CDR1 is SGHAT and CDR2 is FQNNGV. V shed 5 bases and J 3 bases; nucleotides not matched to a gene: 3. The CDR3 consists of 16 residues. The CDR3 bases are TGTGCCAGCAGCCGACTAGCGGGGGGGCGCTACAATGAGCAGTTCTTC. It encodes CASSRLAGGRYNEQFF.

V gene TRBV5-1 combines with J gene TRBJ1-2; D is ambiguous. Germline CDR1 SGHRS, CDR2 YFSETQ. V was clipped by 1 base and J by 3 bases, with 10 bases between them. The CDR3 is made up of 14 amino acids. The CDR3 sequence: CASSLLGRDYGYTF. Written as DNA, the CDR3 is TGCGCCAGCAGCTTGCTCGGGAGGGACTATGGCTACACCTTC.

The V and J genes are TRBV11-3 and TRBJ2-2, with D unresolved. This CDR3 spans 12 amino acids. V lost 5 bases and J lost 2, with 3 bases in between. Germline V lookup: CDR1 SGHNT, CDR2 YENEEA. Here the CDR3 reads CASSPNTGELFF. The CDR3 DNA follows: TGTGCCAGCAGCCCTAACACCGGGGAGCTGTTTTTT.